This TCR beta chain stems from a study of T cell responses to AZD1222 COVID-19 vaccine. Study conclusions and caveats: Females outnumbered males among donors, who were mostly white British; clonal diversity was possibly underestimated.

The V gene's germline CDR1 is LGHNA and CDR2 YSLEER. With 0 bases removed from V and 0 bases from J, the gap between germline ends came to 12 bases. There are 16 residues in the CDR3. Sequenced by immunoSEQ multiplex PCR; TCRdb stores in-frame clones only, minus some. The sample yields nearly 110,000 clones, approximately 92% seen once. As to this clone: Its antigen is unknown.

Material: peripheral blood, obtained 28 days after the second AZD1222 dose. The TCR was taken from an adult who received the AZD1222 COVID-19 vaccine. The genes are TRBV4-3 and TRBJ2-7, with D possibly matching TRBD2 (6 bases). The CDR3 nucleotides read TGCGCCAGCAGCCAAGACCTCTGGGAGGCCTCCTACGAGCAGTACTTC. As protein: CASSQDLWEASYEQYF.